Listed here are 9 T cell receptor beta chains from one sample, sequenced in a study of T cells in Graves' hyperthyroidism and ophthalmopathy. Authors of the study amplified TCR beta CDR3 regions from RNA transcripts. The primer set for the first-round RT-PCR of the TCR CDR3 was HTBI. Each CDR3 protein is one row after TCRdb ran MiXCR on the multiplex PCR reads. This repertoire shows 96,000 or so distinct CDR3 sequences, over 50% found once; its top ten account for about 25%. Sequenced material: blood. These receptors all stem from a woman aged 40 to 50 with Graves' hyperthyroidism.

This clonotype was seen ten or more times. The chain uses TRBV7-6 and TRBJ2-3; D may be TRBD1 (5 bases). Per the germline V gene, CDR1 is SGHVS and CDR2 is FNYEAQ. Trimming cost V 1 base and J 3 bases, with 11 bases left between them. The CDR3 spans 15 residues. The CDR3 bases are TGTGCCAGCAGCTTAGTGCAGGGAATGACAGATACGCAGTATTTT. It encodes CASSLVQGMTDTQYF.

The chain recombines TRBV20-1 with TRBJ2-7; 7 nucleotides agree with TRBD1. The CDR3 loop spans 12 amino acids. Germline V CDR1 and CDR2: DFQATT, SNEGSKA (reference sequence). V lost 3 bases and J lost 4; bases outside the gene matches: 3. CDR3 sequence: CSARTGLYEQYF. CDR3 in DNA: TGCAGTGCTAGGACAGGGTTGTACGAGCAGTACTTC.

This clonotype was observed at least ten times. The V gene is TRBV6-1, the J gene TRBJ2-6; D is possibly TRBD1 (6 bases). Germline-derived CDR1 and CDR2 are MNHNS and SASEGT. This CDR3 is 16 amino acids long. V lost 1 base and J 1 base, leaving 8 bases between the germline ends. The CDR3 is CASSEDRASGANVLTF. The CDR3 DNA is TGTGCCAGCAGTGAAGACAGGGCTTCTGGGGCCAACGTCCTGACTTTC.

This clonotype was counted at least ten times. The junction departs from the called germline gene at one end, perhaps through a read error. The chain joins TRBV10-3 to TRBJ1-6; 7 positions match TRBD1. Per germline, CDR1 ENHRY and CDR2 SYGVKD. The CDR3 totals 15 residues. The CDR3 DNA reads as TGTGCCAGCAGTGACTGGACAGGCTATAATTCACCCCTCCACTTT. Translation gives CASSDWTGYNSPLHF.

Details on this clonotype: One end of the junction varies from germline; a read error may be responsible. The chain recombines TRBV19 with TRBJ2-2; TRBD2 agrees at 9 bases. Germline V gene sequence: CDR1 LNHDA, CDR2 SQIVND (reference sequence). The CDR3 consists of 19 residues. The CDR3 nucleotides are TGTGCCAGTAGTCCCCACGAGGCTAGCGGGACGATATACACCGGGGAGCTGCTTTTT. The encoded protein is CASSPHEASGTIYTGELLF.

In regard to this clonotype: One base away lies a much larger clone, so this may be a sequencing read error. J is TRBJ2-5 and V is TRBV9; a possible D gene is TRBD1 (6 bases). This CDR3 is 14 amino acids long. The germline V gene encodes CDR1 SGDLS and CDR2 YYNGEE. V was trimmed by 6 bases and J by 5 bases, leaving 17 bases between them. For the CDR3, the DNA is TGTGCCAGCAAAACACAGGGCGTGGGGGAGACCCAGTACTTC. Translating it yields CASKTQGVGETQYF.

This clonotype was counted at least ten times. The chain's CDR3 is CASAGIRNYEQYF. The CDR3 DNA reads TGTGCCAGTGCCGGCATCCGGAACTACGAGCAGTACTTC. J is TRBJ2-7 and V is TRBV28; no firm D call. Germline V gene data show CDR1 as MDHEN and CDR2 as SYDVKM. The CDR3 loop spans 13 amino acids. V gave up 9 bases and J gave up 3 bases, with 15 bases separating them.

The chain uses TRBV5-6 and TRBJ1-2, with 7 bases fitting TRBD1. Germline V CDR1 and CDR2: SGHDT, YYEEEE. The CDR3 runs 15 residues. V lost 0 bases to trimming and J lost 5 bases; unmatched junction nucleotides: 7. The CDR3: CASSLEGADNYGYTF. DNA of the CDR3: TGTGCCAGCAGCTTGGAGGGGGCGGACAATTATGGCTACACCTTC. The full variable domain, completed using reference TRBV5-6 and TRBJ1-2, is DAGVTQSPTHLIKTRGQQVTLRCSPKSGHDTVSWYQQALGQGPQFIFQYYEEEERQRGNFPDRFSGHQFPNYSSELNVNALLLGDSALYLCASSLEGADNYGYTFGSGTRLTVV.

The chain links TRBV2 to TRBJ2-7, with 10 bases aligning to TRBD1. V gave up 4 bases and J gave up 0 bases; unmatched junction bases: 3. Germline assignment: CDR1 SNHLY and CDR2 FYNNEI. This CDR3 is built from 15 residues. Here the CDR3 reads CASSGRDRGSYEQYF. CDR3 in DNA: TGTGCCAGCAGTGGGCGGGACAGGGGCTCCTACGAGCAGTACTTC.